These 7 T cell receptor beta chains were all obtained from the same sample, sequenced in a study of T cells after yellow fever vaccination. Via MiXCR, TCRdb re-called the 5' RACE reads, giving one row per CDR3 protein. This sample has a few hundred thousand distinct CDR3 sequences; around 3.6% occur once, and the top ten carry less than 25%. The sequencing here drew on PBMCs, taken on the day of the yellow fever booster vaccination. The receptors here all came from a man aged 18 to 35 who received the YFV17D yellow fever vaccine.

This clonotype was detected a few times. This chain connects TRBV5-1 to TRBJ2-5; the match to TRBD1 covers 7 bases. Germline V gene sequence: CDR1 SGHRS, CDR2 YFSETQ. This CDR3 has 14 residues. Trimming at V came to 4 bases and at J to 7 bases, leaving 10 bases not matched to a gene. This chain's CDR3 is CASSPGTAFATQYF. The CDR3 DNA is TGCGCCAGCAGCCCAGGGACAGCCTTTGCGACCCAGTACTTC. Using reference TRBV5-1 and TRBJ2-5 for the parts outside the CDR3, the full variable domain is KAGVTQTPRYLIKTRGQQVTLSCSPISGHRSVSWYQQTPGQGLQFLFEYFSETQRNKGNFPGRFSGRQFSNSRSEMNVSTLELGDSALYLCASSPGTAFATQYFGPGTRLLVL.

This clonotype came up many times. The rearrangement joins TRBV10-3 to TRBJ2-5; 9 bases are a match to TRBD2. The V and J ends lost 4 bases and 0 bases, in that order; junction bases with no gene match: 6. This CDR3 is 16 amino acids long. Looked up from germline, CDR1 is ENHRY and CDR2 is SYGVKD. CDR3 region: CAISGGIAGDQETQYF. Here the CDR3 DNA reads TGTGCCATCAGTGGGGGTATAGCGGGGGACCAAGAGACCCAGTACTTC.

In its sample, this clonotype was seen a few times. This chain links TRBV5-1 with TRBJ1-2, with D unresolved. Germline V gives CDR1 SGHRS, CDR2 YFSETQ. V was shortened by 8 bases and J by 4 bases, with 9 bases between the two germline ends. This CDR3 has 11 residues. The CDR3 loop reads CASGRGYGYTF. The CDR3 region has the DNA TGCGCCAGTGGACGGGGCTATGGCTACACCTTC.

This clonotype was counted many times. This chain links TRBV6-6 with TRBJ1-6; D is unresolved. This CDR3 spans 19 amino acids. The V gene lost 2 bases and the J gene lost 0 bases, with 17 bases spanning the gap. Germline-derived CDR1 and CDR2 are MNHNY and SVGAGI (reference sequence). The CDR3 coding sequence is TGTGCCAGCAGTTACCCAGAGTTGATGGGTGGCTCCTATAATTCACCCCTCCACTTT. It translates to CASSYPELMGGSYNSPLHF.

In its sample, this clonotype was seen many times. The rearrangement links TRBV5-1 to TRBJ2-1; the match to TRBD2 covers 9 bases. J lost 6 bases, V lost 0 bases, and 10 bases had no gene match. The CDR3 totals 17 residues. The germline V gene has CDR1 SGHRS and CDR2 YFSETQ. Here the CDR3 DNA reads TGCGCCAGCAGCTTGGGGTCTAGCGGGGTGCACGCCAATGAGCAGTTCTTC. It yields the protein CASSLGSSGVHANEQFF.

This clonotype came up many times. The gene calls are TRBV7-9 and TRBJ1-2, with a possible D match to TRBD1 (6 bases). CDR1 is SEHNR and CDR2 is FQNEAQ in the germline V gene (reference sequence). CDR3 length equals 13 residues. The V end was cut by 0 bases, the J end by 5 bases, with 7 bases between. The CDR3 here is CASSLAQGYGYTF. In DNA form, the CDR3 reads TGTGCCAGCAGCTTAGCGCAGGGGTATGGCTACACCTTC. The full variable domain, in which reference TRBV7-9 and TRBJ1-2 provide the parts outside the CDR3, is DTGVSQNPRHKITKRGQNVTFRCDPISEHNRLYWYRQTLGQGPEFLTYFQNEAQLEKSRLLSDRFSAERPKGSFSTLEIQRTEQGDSAMYLCASSLAQGYGYTFGSGTRLTVV.

This clonotype was seen a few times. V and J are TRBV20-1 and TRBJ2-7; 8 positions agree with TRBD1. Germline V lookup: CDR1 DFQATT, CDR2 SNEGSKA (reference sequence). The CDR3 is 14 amino acids. Germline trimming cut 3 bases from V and 0 bases from J; bases unmatched to any gene: 4. This CDR3 reads CSASPGGYSYEQYF. Here the CDR3 DNA reads TGCAGTGCTAGTCCAGGGGGCTACTCCTACGAGCAGTACTTC.